Each of the 26 T cell receptor beta chains below was sequenced from the same sample in a study of T cells in Graves' hyperthyroidism and ophthalmopathy. The source material, RNA transcripts, was used to amplify TCR beta CDR3 regions. HTBI primers drove first-round RT-PCR of the TCR CDR3. TCRdb fed the multiplex PCR reads into MiXCR, producing one record per CDR3 protein. The sample holds 380,000 or so distinct CDR3 sequences, about 18% seen once. The sample comprised blood. These TCRs come from a woman younger than 30 with Graves' hyperthyroidism.

This chain uses TRBV30 with TRBJ1-2; D may be TRBD1 (6 bases). The germline V gene encodes CDR1 GTSNPN and CDR2 SVGIG (reference sequence). Trimming took off 8 bases at V and 2 bases at J, with 12 bases between the two ends. This CDR3 has 12 amino acids. Written as DNA, the CDR3 is TGTGCCGGGCCTACAGGGAACTATGGCTACACCTTC. This gives the protein CAGPTGNYGYTF.

This clonotype was seen at least ten times. The chain has TRBV7-3 and TRBJ2-2; D unclear. V shed 3 bases and J shed 6 bases, with 5 bases lying between them. The CDR3 is made up of 12 amino acids. Germline V CDR1 and CDR2: SGHTA, FQGTGA. CDR3 in amino acids: CASSFEPGELFF. The CDR3 DNA is TGTGCCAGCAGCTTCGAACCCGGGGAGCTGTTTTTT.

There are many counts of this clonotype. The CDR3 coding sequence is TGTGCCAGCAGCTTCACCGGGACAGGGCTGCCTGAAGCTTTCTTT. It codes for CASSFTGTGLPEAFF. This chain links TRBV9 with TRBJ1-1; 9 positions agree with TRBD1. The CDR3 length is 15 residues. CDR1 and CDR2 from the germline V gene are SGDLS and YYNGEE. The V and J ends lost 4 bases and 6 bases, in that order; junction bases with no gene match: 10.

This clonotype was recorded many times. This sequence joins TRBV6-2 or TRBV6-3 and TRBJ1-5, with D possibly being TRBD1 (5 bases). CDR1 is MNHEY and CDR2 is SVGEGT in the germline V gene. The CDR3 is 16 amino acids. Trimming took off 2 bases at V and 2 bases at J, with 13 bases between the two ends. The CDR3: CASSYGVRAGNQPQHF. In DNA, the CDR3 is TGTGCCAGCAGTTACGGGGTCAGGGCCGGCAATCAGCCCCAGCATTTT.

V gene TRBV6-5 combines with J gene TRBJ1-2, with 7 bases aligning to TRBD1. The CDR3 is 15 amino acids. Trimming at V came to 4 bases and at J to 6 bases, leaving 11 bases not matched to a gene. Germline CDR1 reads MNHEY; CDR2 reads SVGAGI. The CDR3 sequence: CASSSSGGVKDGYTF. In DNA form, the CDR3 reads TGTGCCAGCAGTTCTTCAGGGGGGGTTAAGGATGGCTACACCTTC.

In this sample, this clonotype turned up many times. The chain couples TRBV20-1 to TRBJ2-2; D ambiguous. Trimming shortened V by 2 bases and J by 2 bases, and 6 bases separated the two germline ends. The V gene's germline CDR1 is DFQATT and CDR2 SNEGSKA (reference sequence). The CDR3 consists of 13 residues. The CDR3 loop reads CSARLPNTGELFF. In DNA, the CDR3 is TGCAGTGCTAGACTCCCTAACACCGGGGAGCTGTTTTTT.

There are many counts of this clonotype. The rearrangement links TRBV20-1 to TRBJ2-7; D is tentatively TRBD1 or TRBD2 (5 bases each). CDR3 length: 13 residues. Germline-derived CDR1 and CDR2 are DFQATT and SNEGSKA (reference sequence). Trimming removed 6 bases from V and 1 base from J, with 13 bases in between. CDR3 sequence: CSAVGRESYEQYF. The CDR3 DNA sequence: TGCAGTGCCGTGGGCAGGGAGTCCTACGAGCAGTACTTC.

V gene TRBV12-3 or TRBV12-4 combines with J gene TRBJ1-1; D call uncertain. Between the trimmed V and J ends, which lost 2 bases and 6 bases, there was a span of 13 bases. The CDR3 totals 14 residues. The CDR3 DNA follows: TGTGCCAGCAGTTTAAATGGACCGGGGTCTGAAGCTTTCTTT. Translated: CASSLNGPGSEAFF.

CDR3 loop: CSARGLAGSSYEQYF. CDR3 DNA sequence: TGCAGTGCTAGAGGACTAGCGGGAAGCTCCTACGAGCAGTACTTC. The genes are TRBV20-1 and TRBJ2-7; TRBD2 agrees at 11 bases. Germline lookup yields CDR1 DFQATT and CDR2 SNEGSKA (reference sequence). This CDR3 has 15 residues. The ends lost 1 base at V and 0 bases at J; junction bases unmatched: 2.

The chain employs TRBV2 and TRBJ2-4; 8 positions agree with TRBD1. The germline gives CDR1 SNHLY, CDR2 FYNNEI. The J segment lost 15 bases and the V segment lost 5 bases, leaving 6 bases of the junction unmatched. This CDR3 is built from 11 residues. The CDR3 region is CASSQGARRYF. In nucleotides, the CDR3 is TGTGCCAGCAGTCAGGGGGCACGAAGGTACTTC.

This clonotype was seen a few times. The chain is built from TRBV5-4 and TRBJ1-5; D gene ambiguous. CDR1 and CDR2 from the germline V gene are SGHNT and YYREEE (reference sequence). The CDR3 has 12 amino acids. The V end lost 2 bases, the J end lost 8 bases, and 8 bases lay between the germline ends. The CDR3 is CASSFLDEPQHF. The CDR3 nucleotides are TGTGCCAGCAGCTTTTTGGACGAGCCCCAGCATTTT.

This clonotype was recorded many times. In nucleotides, the CDR3 is TGCAGTGCTATACAGATCCCTAGCGGGGGCTCGCCGGGGGAGCAGTACTTC. As protein: CSAIQIPSGGSPGEQYF. The chain is built from TRBV20-1 and TRBJ2-7; 10 bases are a match to TRBD2. The V gene end was trimmed by 4 bases and the J gene end by 7 bases; junction bases not matched to a gene: 19. The CDR3 is 17 residues long. Germline CDR1 and CDR2: DFQATT and SNEGSKA (reference sequence).

This clonotype was counted at least ten times. The J gene is TRBJ2-5, the V gene TRBV20-1; 11 nucleotides line up with TRBD2. V was pared by 0 bases and J by 5 bases, with 8 bases of the junction left unmatched. The CDR3 spans 16 residues. Germline V gives CDR1 DFQATT, CDR2 SNEGSKA (reference sequence). Here the CDR3 reads CSARDLTSGARETQYF. In nucleotides, the CDR3 is TGCAGTGCTAGAGATCTGACTAGCGGGGCCAGGGAGACCCAGTACTTC.

This clonotype was counted many times. The chain uses TRBV28 and TRBJ2-5; no clear D. CDR1 is MDHEN and CDR2 is SYDVKM in the germline V gene. CDR3 size: 13 residues. V was clipped by 6 bases and J by 5 bases, with 13 bases between them. CDR3 in DNA: TGTGCCAGCAGCCCCCCTGCCTCGGAGACCCAGTACTTC. Its translation: CASSPPASETQYF.

Ten or more counts support this clonotype. CDR3 protein: CASSLGTGEAFF. In nucleotides, the CDR3 is TGTGCCAGCAGCTTGGGAACGGGAGAAGCTTTCTTT. V gene TRBV7-9 combines with J gene TRBJ1-1, with D unresolved. Germline V gives CDR1 SEHNR, CDR2 FQNEAQ (reference sequence). The V end lost 3 bases, the J end lost 8 bases, and 10 bases lay between the germline ends. This CDR3 spans 12 amino acids.

The V call is TRBV20-1, the J call TRBJ2-7, with a weak D call TRBD1 (6 bases). This CDR3 has 12 residues. The ends were cut back, 4 bases at V and 2 bases at J, with 9 bases in the middle. Germline V CDR1 and CDR2: DFQATT, SNEGSKA (reference sequence). The CDR3 DNA sequence: TGCAGTGCTAAACAGGGCCCCTACGAGCAGTACTTC. This sequence encodes CSAKQGPYEQYF.

The gene calls are TRBV27 and TRBJ2-2; 8 positions agree with TRBD1. The V gene's germline CDR1 is MNHEY and CDR2 SMNVEV (reference sequence). After removal of 4 bases from V and 7 bases from J, the junction contained 5 bases not matched to a gene. The CDR3 sequence is 14 residues long. DNA for the CDR3: TGTGCCAGCAGTTCCGAGGACAGGGTCGGGGAGCTGTTTTTT. As protein: CASSSEDRVGELFF.

This clonotype was counted ten times or more. CDR3 sequence reads: CAWNRLAQGETQYF. The CDR3 bases are TGTGCCTGGAACAGACTAGCCCAAGGGGAGACCCAGTACTTC. The V gene is TRBV30, the J gene TRBJ2-5, with 7 bases matching TRBD2. Looked up from germline, CDR1 is GTSNPN and CDR2 is SVGIG (reference sequence). The junction had 10 bases not matched to a gene; V was cut back by 4 bases and J by 5 bases. The CDR3 spans 14 residues.

This clonotype appeared many times. The chain combines TRBV4-2 with TRBJ1-1; 7 nucleotides agree with TRBD1. The V and J ends lost 1 base and 7 bases, in that order; junction bases with no gene match: 9. Germline V gene data show CDR1 as LGHNA and CDR2 as YNFKEQ. The CDR3 runs 15 residues. CDR3 coding DNA: TGTGCCAGCAGCCAAGGGGGGGTAGGGGACAGTGAAGCTTTCTTT. Translating gives CASSQGGVGDSEAFF.

This clonotype came up many times. The CDR3 protein is CASSTQGGSNQPQHF. The CDR3 DNA is TGTGCCAGCAGTACTCAGGGTGGTAGCAATCAGCCCCAGCATTTT. The rearrangement joins TRBV6-5 to TRBJ1-5, with D perhaps TRBD1 (5 bases). The CDR3 sequence is 15 residues long. CDR1 MNHEY and CDR2 SVGAGI come from the germline V gene. The V end lost 5 bases, the J end lost 0 bases, and 11 bases lay between the germline ends.

This clonotype has a count of ten or more. This chain uses TRBV24-1 with TRBJ1-2, with D hard to call. There are 11 residues in the CDR3. The germline gives CDR1 KGHDR, CDR2 SFDVKD. V gave up 1 base and J gave up 4 bases, with 0 bases separating them. CDR3 sequence reads: CATSDFYGYTF. The CDR3 bases are TGTGCCACCAGTGATTTCTATGGCTACACCTTC.

This clonotype showed up many times. The chain is built from TRBV29-1 and TRBJ1-1; D unclear. Trimming cost V 3 bases and J 0 bases, with 8 bases left between them. Looked up from germline, CDR1 is SQVTM and CDR2 is ANQGSEA. The CDR3 is 13 residues long. The CDR3 reads CSVDRLMNTEAFF. CDR3 in DNA: TGCAGCGTTGATCGGCTCATGAACACTGAAGCTTTCTTT. Supplemented by reference TRBV29-1 and TRBJ1-1, the full variable domain reads SAVISQKPSRDICQRGTSLTIQCQVDSQVTMMFWYRQQPGQSLTLIATANQGSEATYESGFVIDKFPISRPNLTFSTLTVSNMSPEDSSIYLCSVDRLMNTEAFFGQGTRLTVV.

There are a few counts of this clonotype. One junction end disagrees with the germline gene, perhaps due to a read error. V gene TRBV30 combines with J gene TRBJ1-2; tentative D call: TRBD1 (5 bases). The CDR3 sequence is 17 residues long. Germline loops: CDR1 GTSNPN, CDR2 SVGIG (reference sequence). The CDR3 reads CAWSVRGAGRKYYGHTF. DNA for the CDR3: TGTGCCTGGAGTGTACGAGGGGCAGGGAGAAAGTACTATGGCCACACCTTC. Full variable domain (rest looked up from reference TRBV30 and TRBJ1-2): SQTIHQWPATLVQPVGSPLSLECTVEGTSNPNLYWYRQAAGRGLQLLFYSVGIGQISSEVPQNLSASRPQDRQFILSSKKLLLSDSGFYLCAWSVRGAGRKYYGHTFGSGTRLTVV.

This clonotype was seen many times. The chain recombines TRBV7-6 with TRBJ1-5; D gene ambiguous. The germline V gene encodes CDR1 SGHVS and CDR2 FNYEAQ. With 0 bases removed from V and 4 bases from J, the gap between germline ends came to 13 bases. This CDR3 is built from 16 residues. The CDR3 region is CASSLAMQPSNQPQHF. The CDR3 nucleotides are TGTGCCAGCAGCTTAGCGATGCAGCCATCTAATCAGCCCCAGCATTTT. Combining the CDR3 with reference TRBV7-6 and TRBJ1-5 gives the whole variable domain GAGVSQSPRYKVTKRGQDVALRCDPISGHVSLYWYRQALGQGPEFLTYFNYEAQQDKSGLPNDRFSAERPEGSISTLTIQRTEQRDSAMYRCASSLAMQPSNQPQHFGDGTRLSIL.

With respect to this clonotype: A read error may account for a junction end that differs from germline. This rearrangement joins TRBV6-1 to TRBJ1-2; D gene ambiguous. CDR1 and CDR2 from the germline V gene are MNHNS and SASEGT. CDR3 size: 14 residues. CDR3 nucleotides: TGTGCCACCAGTGATCCAAGATTTTTCCATGGCTACACCTTC. Residues: CATSDPRFFHGYTF.

This clonotype was picked up many times. V is TRBV6-5 and J is TRBJ2-7; D remains ambiguous. This CDR3 has 14 residues. CDR1 and CDR2 from the germline V gene are MNHEY and SVGAGI. The ends were cut back, 8 bases at V and 1 base at J, with 15 bases in the middle. The CDR3 here is CASRFLLYSYEQYF. CDR3 DNA sequence: TGTGCCAGCCGGTTCTTATTATATTCCTACGAGCAGTACTTC.